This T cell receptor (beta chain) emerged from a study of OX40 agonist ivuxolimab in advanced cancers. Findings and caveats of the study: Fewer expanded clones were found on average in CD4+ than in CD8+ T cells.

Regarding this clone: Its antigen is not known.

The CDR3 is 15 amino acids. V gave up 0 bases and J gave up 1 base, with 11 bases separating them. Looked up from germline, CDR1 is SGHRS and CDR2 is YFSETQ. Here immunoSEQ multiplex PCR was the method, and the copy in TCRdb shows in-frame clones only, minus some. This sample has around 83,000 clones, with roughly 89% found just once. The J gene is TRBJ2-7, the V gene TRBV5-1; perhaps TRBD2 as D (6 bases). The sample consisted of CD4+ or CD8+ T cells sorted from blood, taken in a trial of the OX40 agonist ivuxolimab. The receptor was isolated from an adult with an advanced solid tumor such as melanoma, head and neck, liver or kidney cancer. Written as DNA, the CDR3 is TGCGCCAGCAGCTTGGGTAGCGGTAATTCCTACGAGCAGTACTTC. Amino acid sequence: CASSLGSGNSYEQYF. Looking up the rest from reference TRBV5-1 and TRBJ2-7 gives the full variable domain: KAGVTQTPRYLIKTRGQQVTLSCSPISGHRSVSWYQQTPGQGLQFLFEYFSETQRNKGNFPGRFSGRQFSNSRSEMNVSTLELGDSALYLCASSLGSGNSYEQYFGPGTRLTVT.